This passage covers 29 T cell receptor beta chains from one sample sequenced in a study of T cells in localized non-small cell lung cancer. This table comes from immunoSEQ multiplex PCR, and its TCRdb copy is limited to in-frame clones, with some not included. The sample holds approximately 83,000 clones, around 90% seen once. Sequenced material: peripheral blood, taken before any cancer treatment. The origin of the receptors is a woman aged 35-75 years with stage I squamous cell lung carcinoma.

Only one count was recorded for this clone. J is TRBJ2-3 and V is TRBV5-1; D is possibly TRBD1 (5 bases). The CDR3 length is 14 residues. V dropped 6 bases and J dropped 1 base, with 12 bases sitting between them. Germline CDR1 SGHRS, CDR2 YFSETQ. The CDR3 region has the DNA TGCGCCAGCAAGGTGGGGCAGGGCACAGATACGCAGTATTTT. It translates to CASKVGQGTDTQYF.

The chain carries TRBV6-1 and TRBJ2-7; 7 bases line up with TRBD1. In germline, CDR1 is MNHNS, CDR2 SASEGT. This CDR3 contains 15 residues. V lost 1 base, J lost 0 bases, and 3 bases stayed unmatched. The CDR3 spells CASSEEGARSYEQYF. The CDR3 region has the DNA TGTGCCAGCAGTGAAGAGGGGGCCCGCTCCTACGAGCAGTACTTC.

The chain is built from TRBV5-1 and TRBJ2-7; 12 positions agree with TRBD1. The CDR3 runs 15 residues. The germline gives CDR1 SGHRS, CDR2 YFSETQ. The junction had 4 bases not matched to a gene; V was cut back by 4 bases and J by 2 bases. CDR3 DNA: TGCGCCAGCAGCCTCGGGACAGGGGGCACCTACGAGCAGTACTTC. It specifies CASSLGTGGTYEQYF.

The genes are TRBV29-1 and TRBJ1-2; the D gene is possibly TRBD1 (5 bases). The CDR3 is 15 amino acids. Per the germline V gene, CDR1 is SQVTM and CDR2 is ANQGSEA. The V end was cut by 1 base, the J end by 2 bases, with 14 bases between. The CDR3 spells CSVEGRPGQNYGYTF. In nucleotides, the CDR3 is TGCAGCGTTGAAGGCCGCCCGGGGCAGAACTATGGCTACACCTTC.

The chain links TRBV5-1 to TRBJ1-2, with no clear D. The V end lost 3 bases, the J end lost 2 bases, and 11 bases lay between the germline ends. The CDR3 runs 14 residues. Germline CDR1 reads SGHRS; CDR2 reads YFSETQ. The CDR3: CASSSRTENYGYTF. The CDR3 region has the DNA TGCGCCAGCAGCTCGCGGACTGAGAACTATGGCTACACCTTC.

The CDR3 region is CASNEGTNEKLFF. The CDR3 DNA follows: TGTGCCAGCAATGAGGGAACTAATGAAAAACTGTTTTTT. The rearrangement links TRBV2 to TRBJ1-4; D is undetermined. The CDR3 totals 13 residues. With 7 bases removed from V and 1 base from J, the gap between germline ends came to 7 bases. CDR1 and CDR2 from the germline V gene are SNHLY and FYNNEI.

The chain employs TRBV6-5 and TRBJ2-7, with TRBD1 matching 11 bases. The CDR3 has 15 residues. Germline V gene data show CDR1 as MNHEY and CDR2 as SVGAGI. V lost 4 bases, J lost 0 bases, and 2 bases stayed unmatched. The CDR3 protein is CASSFGTGGSYEQYF. DNA of the CDR3: TGTGCCAGCAGTTTTGGGACAGGGGGCTCCTACGAGCAGTACTTC.

The chain employs TRBV9 and TRBJ2-5, with 9 bases lining up with TRBD2. CDR3 length: 15 residues. With V trimmed by 3 bases and J by 2 bases, 5 bases remained unmatched. From germline, CDR1 is SGDLS and CDR2 YYNGEE. The DNA of the CDR3 is TGTGCCAGCAGCGCAGGGACTAGCAGTCAAGAGACCCAGTACTTC. It codes for CASSAGTSSQETQYF. The full variable domain, in which reference TRBV9 and TRBJ2-5 provide the parts outside the CDR3, is DSGVTQTPKHLITATGQRVTLRCSPRSGDLSVYWYQQSLDQGLQFLIQYYNGEERAKGNILERFSAQQFPDLHSELNLSSLELGDSALYFCASSAGTSSQETQYFGPGTRLLVL.

The V gene is TRBV2, the J gene TRBJ1-2; D is ambiguous. This CDR3 is 14 amino acids long. CDR1 SNHLY and CDR2 FYNNEI come from the germline V gene. The V and J ends lost 8 bases and 0 bases respectively, with 13 bases between them. In nucleotides, the CDR3 is TGTGCCAGCGGAAGAGAGGCAGCTAACTATGGCTACACCTTC. Translation: CASGREAANYGYTF.

The chain carries TRBV28 and TRBJ1-2; D gene uncertain. Germline values: CDR1 MDHEN, CDR2 SYDVKM. Trimming took off 4 bases at V and 8 bases at J, with 8 bases between the two ends. CDR3 length equals 11 residues. CDR3 loop: CASSYSGGYTF. CDR3 nucleotide sequence: TGTGCCAGCAGTTACAGTGGGGGCTACACCTTC.

This chain joins TRBV19 and TRBJ1-1, with TRBD1 matching over 7 bases. With V trimmed by 2 bases and J by 4 bases, 7 bases remained unmatched. This CDR3 comprises 15 residues. CDR1 and CDR2 (germline): LNHDA, SQIVND (reference sequence). The CDR3 loop reads CASSISGTGVTEAFF. In DNA form, the CDR3 reads TGTGCCAGTAGTATATCGGGAACAGGGGTCACTGAAGCTTTCTTT.

The chain is built from TRBV2 and TRBJ2-3; D may be TRBD2 (5 bases). The V and J ends lost 6 bases and 0 bases respectively, with 13 bases between them. Germline CDR1 reads SNHLY; CDR2 reads FYNNEI. This CDR3 has 15 amino acids. CDR3 DNA sequence: TGTGCCAGCAGCCTGGACTTACCTAGCACAGATACGCAGTATTTT. As protein: CASSLDLPSTDTQYF.

The rearrangement uses TRBV6-1 and TRBJ1-2; a weak D match, TRBD1 (6 bases). The length of the CDR3 is 15 residues. The germline V gene encodes CDR1 MNHNS and CDR2 SASEGT. V lost 2 bases and J lost 2, with 12 bases in between. The CDR3 sequence is CASSEILTGNYGYTF. CDR3 nucleotides: TGTGCCAGCAGTGAAATCCTGACAGGCAACTATGGCTACACCTTC.

The chain employs TRBV27 and TRBJ2-7; D gene ambiguous. Between the trimmed V and J ends, which lost 3 bases and 0 bases, there was a span of 12 bases. Germline loops: CDR1 MNHEY, CDR2 SMNVEV (reference sequence). This CDR3 is 15 amino acids long. The CDR3 reads CASSLRGRSSYEQYF. The CDR3 nucleotides read TGTGCCAGCAGTTTGAGAGGTAGGAGCTCCTACGAGCAGTACTTC.

Concerning this clone itself: At the DNA level, this CDR3 is encoded by other sequences in the same sample as well. The chain employs TRBV2 and TRBJ1-5; maybe TRBD1 (6 bases). Germline V CDR1 and CDR2: SNHLY, FYNNEI. CDR3 length: 14 residues. V lost 4 bases and J lost 4, with 11 bases in between. The CDR3 region has the DNA TGTGCCAGCAGTGTTGAGGGGGGAAATCAGCCCCAGCATTTT. It codes for CASSVEGGNQPQHF.

The J gene is TRBJ1-1, the V gene TRBV18; D remains ambiguous. V dropped 2 bases and J dropped 1 base, with 8 bases sitting between them. The CDR3 covers 14 residues. Germline CDR1 KGHSH, CDR2 LQKENI. CDR3 sequence reads: CASSPGRTNTEAFF. Here the CDR3 DNA reads TGTGCCAGCTCACCAGGAAGAACGAACACTGAAGCTTTCTTT.

The chain combines TRBV5-1 with TRBJ2-2, with TRBD1 identical over 9 bases. The CDR3 has 15 amino acids. The V segment lost 7 bases and the J segment 5 bases; nucleotides outside the gene matches: 9. Germline V lookup: CDR1 SGHRS, CDR2 YFSETQ. The CDR3 here is CASATGTGPTGELFF. As DNA, the CDR3 is TGCGCCAGCGCCACCGGGACAGGGCCGACCGGGGAGCTGTTTTTT.

This clone was recorded only once. The V gene is TRBV5-5, the J gene TRBJ1-5; D gene uncertain. Trimming removed 2 bases from V and 0 bases from J, with 6 bases in between. In germline, CDR1 is SGHKS, CDR2 YYEKEE (reference sequence). This CDR3 comprises 14 residues. The CDR3 region has the DNA TGTGCCAGCAGCTTTGGCCATAGCAATCAGCCCCAGCATTTT. This sequence encodes CASSFGHSNQPQHF.

This chain connects TRBV5-6 to TRBJ1-1, with 7 positions matching TRBD1. Per the germline V gene, CDR1 is SGHDT and CDR2 is YYEEEE. After removal of 1 base from V and 4 bases from J, the junction contained 13 bases not matched to a gene. The CDR3 is made up of 17 amino acids. In DNA form, the CDR3 reads TGTGCCAGCAGCTTGAAAGGGGGCATCAGGAAGAGCACTGAAGCTTTCTTT. Encoded protein: CASSLKGGIRKSTEAFF.

The chain uses TRBV7-2 and TRBJ1-6, with TRBD1 as a possible D gene (6 bases). The germline gives CDR1 SGHTA, CDR2 FQGNSA. The CDR3 spans 15 residues. V was clipped by 3 bases and J by 6 bases, with 12 bases between them. The CDR3 loop reads CASSLQGLGNSPLHF. The CDR3 nucleotides read TGTGCCAGCAGCTTGCAGGGGCTGGGTAATTCACCCCTCCACTTT. Full variable domain (rest looked up from reference TRBV7-2 and TRBJ1-6): GAGVSQSPSNKVTEKGKDVELRCDPISGHTALYWYRQSLGQGLEFLIYFQGNSAPDKSGLPSDRFSAERTGGSVSTLTIQRTQQEDSAVYLCASSLQGLGNSPLHFGNGTRLTVT.

This chain connects TRBV30 to TRBJ1-1; D possibly corresponds to TRBD1 (5 bases). Trimming cost V 6 bases and J 1 base, with 18 bases left between them. Per the germline V gene, CDR1 is GTSNPN and CDR2 is SVGIG (reference sequence). The CDR3 covers 15 residues. The CDR3 sequence: CACPIQGSTNTEAFF. The CDR3 DNA sequence: TGTGCCTGTCCTATCCAGGGATCGACGAACACTGAAGCTTTCTTT.

The rearrangement links TRBV30 to TRBJ1-4; unclear D gene. This CDR3 region has 12 residues. The V end lost 2 bases, the J end lost 8 bases, and 9 bases lay between the germline ends. CDR1 and CDR2 from the germline V gene are GTSNPN and SVGIG (reference sequence). Here the CDR3 reads CAWSTTQEKLFF. Written as DNA, the CDR3 is TGTGCCTGGAGTACAACTCAGGAAAAACTGTTTTTT.

This sequence joins TRBV5-1 and TRBJ1-3, with D tentatively TRBD1 (6 bases). Per the germline V gene, CDR1 is SGHRS and CDR2 is YFSETQ. The CDR3 runs 15 residues. V was cut by 0 bases and J by 0 bases, with 7 bases left in between. DNA for the CDR3: TGCGCCAGCAGCTTGGGGACAGCCTCTGGAAACACCATATATTTT. It codes for CASSLGTASGNTIYF.

V and J are TRBV5-1 and TRBJ1-2; 7 bases agree with TRBD1. V lost 1 base and J lost 7; bases outside the gene matches: 4. CDR1 SGHRS and CDR2 YFSETQ come from the germline V gene. The CDR3 loop spans 13 amino acids. The CDR3 loop reads CASSLPDRAGYTF. DNA of the CDR3: TGCGCCAGCAGCTTGCCTGACAGGGCTGGCTACACCTTC.

V and J are TRBV5-8 and TRBJ2-1, with TRBD1 matching over 9 bases. Germline loops: CDR1 SGHTS, CDR2 YDEGEE. CDR3 length equals 14 residues. V lost 0 bases, J lost 14 bases, and 9 bases stayed unmatched. The CDR3, as DNA: TGTGCCAGCAGCTTGGGGCAGACAGGGGGTTGGGAGTTCTTC. It is translated as CASSLGQTGGWEFF. Based on the CDR3 plus reference TRBV5-8 and TRBJ2-1, the full variable domain is EAGVTQSPTHLIKTRGQQATLRCSPISGHTSVYWYQQALGLGLQFLLWYDEGEERNRGNFPPRFSGRQFPNYSSELNVNALELEDSALYLCASSLGQTGGWEFFGPGTRLTVL.

The rearrangement uses TRBV19 and TRBJ1-2; a possible D gene is TRBD1 (5 bases). This CDR3 region has 13 residues. V dropped 9 bases and J dropped 7 bases, with 18 bases sitting between them. Germline assignment: CDR1 LNHDA and CDR2 SQIVND (reference sequence). The CDR3 nucleotides are TGTGCCAGCCTCGGGGCGGGGGTAGGTGGCTACACCTTC. Protein sequence: CASLGAGVGGYTF. The full variable domain, completed using reference TRBV19 and TRBJ1-2, is DGGITQSPKYLFRKEGQNVTLSCEQNLNHDAMYWYRQDPGQGLRLIYYSQIVNDFQKGDIAEGYSVSREKKESFPLTVTSAQKNPTAFYLCASLGAGVGGYTFGSGTRLTVV.

This clone showed up just once. This chain joins TRBV6-1 and TRBJ2-7; D is uncertain. The CDR3 sequence is 13 residues long. The germline gives CDR1 MNHNS, CDR2 SASEGT. V was clipped by 4 bases and J by 2 bases, with 9 bases between them. The CDR3, as DNA: TGTGCCAGCAGTGTTGGGTACCCCTACGAGCAGTACTTC. Its translation is CASSVGYPYEQYF.

The rearrangement joins TRBV7-8 to TRBJ2-7; TRBD1 or TRBD2 may be the D gene (5 bases each). CDR3 length equals 15 residues. CDR1 and CDR2 (germline): SGHVS, FQNEAQ. V lost 2 bases and J lost 1, with 12 bases in between. CDR3 DNA: TGTGCCAGCAGCTTAAACCGGGACGGATCCTACGAGCAGTACTTC. Its protein is CASSLNRDGSYEQYF.

The V gene is TRBV7-2, the J gene TRBJ2-5; TRBD2 agrees at 9 bases. The CDR3 is made up of 15 amino acids. Germline V gives CDR1 SGHTA, CDR2 FQGNSA. J lost 2 bases, V lost 5 bases, and 6 bases had no gene match. As DNA, the CDR3 is TGTGCCAGCAGCGCAGGCGGGGGGGAACAAGAGACCCAGTACTTC. The encoded protein is CASSAGGGEQETQYF.